One and the same sample provided the 26 T cell receptor beta chains below, sequenced in a study of blood T cell repertoires in COVID-19. Data came from immunoSEQ multiplex PCR; TCRdb stores just in-frame clones and leaves some out. Of hundreds of thousands of clones in the sample, roughly 89% were seen once. The sample consisted of PBMCs or T cells enriched from blood (not recorded which). These receptors were obtained from a young woman with acute COVID-19.

V gene TRBV29-1 combines with J gene TRBJ1-1; the D gene is possibly TRBD1 (5 bases). V lost 1 base to trimming and J lost 0 bases, with 6 bases between them. Germline CDR1 SQVTM, CDR2 ANQGSEA. The CDR3 runs to 13 residues. The CDR3 region has the DNA TGCAGCGTTGAAGCAGGGATGAACACTGAAGCTTTCTTT. It translates to CSVEAGMNTEAFF.

This chain uses TRBV10-3 with TRBJ1-5; 10 nucleotides line up with TRBD1. This CDR3 has 15 residues. Germline lookup yields CDR1 ENHRY and CDR2 SYGVKD. V was pared by 3 bases and J by 3 bases, with 2 bases of the junction left unmatched. The CDR3 nucleotides are TGTGCCATCAGTGACGGGACAGGGGACAATCAGCCCCAGCATTTT. Protein: CAISDGTGDNQPQHF.

Regarding this clone: Within the sample, other DNA sequences also encode this same CDR3. The gene calls are TRBV28 and TRBJ1-2; D ambiguous. Trimming took off 5 bases at V and 8 bases at J, with 15 bases between the two ends. Germline CDR1 reads MDHEN; CDR2 reads SYDVKM. This CDR3 is 13 amino acids long. The CDR3 sequence: CASSLSRVGGYTF. The CDR3, as DNA: TGTGCCAGCAGTCTTTCTCGGGTCGGGGGCTACACCTTC.

V gene TRBV13 combines with J gene TRBJ1-4, with 8 bases lining up with TRBD1. V was pared by 6 bases and J by 2 bases, with 11 bases of the junction left unmatched. CDR3 length: 17 residues. Germline assignment: CDR1 PRHDT and CDR2 FYEKMQ (reference sequence). The CDR3: CASSWRARQGTNEKLFF. Here the CDR3 DNA reads TGTGCCAGCAGTTGGAGAGCAAGACAGGGGACTAATGAAAAACTGTTTTTT.

This sequence joins TRBV9 and TRBJ1-2; 7 bases agree with TRBD1. The V gene's germline CDR1 is SGDLS and CDR2 YYNGEE. This CDR3 contains 15 residues. V trimming: 0 bases; J trimming: 7 bases; junction bases outside the gene matches: 9. For the CDR3, the DNA is TGTGCCAGCAGCGTAGCTGGAGGGGGCCTCTCTGGCTACACCTTC. Translating it yields CASSVAGGGLSGYTF.

The chain employs TRBV7-9 and TRBJ1-5; TRBD1 might be the D (5 bases). Per the germline V gene, CDR1 is SEHNR and CDR2 is FQNEAQ (reference sequence). V was pared by 5 bases and J by 2 bases, with 10 bases between. The CDR3 extends over 14 amino acids. CDR3 sequence: CASSAPGGNQPQHF. The CDR3 DNA reads TGTGCCAGCAGCGCCCCGGGGGGCAATCAGCCCCAGCATTTT.

The J gene is TRBJ2-7, the V gene TRBV18; 13 bases are a match to TRBD2. CDR1 is KGHSH and CDR2 is LQKENI in the germline V gene. V lost 4 bases to trimming and J lost 2 bases; unmatched junction nucleotides: 2. This CDR3 is 15 amino acids long. CDR3 loop: CASSLGLAGAYEQYF. CDR3 sequence (DNA): TGTGCCAGCTCACTCGGACTAGCGGGAGCCTACGAGCAGTACTTC.

This clone was recorded only once. This rearrangement joins TRBV29-1 to TRBJ2-3, with 10 bases lining up with TRBD2. J was trimmed by 2 bases and V by 6 bases; bases with no gene match: 8. The germline V gene encodes CDR1 SQVTM and CDR2 ANQGSEA. This CDR3 comprises 15 residues. The chain's CDR3 is CSVRGLAKITDTQYF. In nucleotides, the CDR3 is TGCAGCGTGAGGGGACTAGCGAAAATCACAGATACGCAGTATTTT.

This rearrangement joins TRBV19 to TRBJ1-6; no firm D call. Germline V gene lookup returns CDR1 LNHDA and CDR2 SQIVND (reference sequence). The CDR3 consists of 13 residues. V lost 4 bases, J lost 7 bases, and 8 bases lay in between. The CDR3 bases are TGTGCCAGTAGTAGTCAGCGAAATTCACCCCTCCACTTT. Protein product: CASSSQRNSPLHF. The full variable domain, in which reference TRBV19 and TRBJ1-6 provide the parts outside the CDR3, is DGGITQSPKYLFRKEGQNVTLSCEQNLNHDAMYWYRQDPGQGLRLIYYSQIVNDFQKGDIAEGYSVSREKKESFPLTVTSAQKNPTAFYLCASSSQRNSPLHFGNGTRLTVT.

This rearrangement joins TRBV5-6 to TRBJ2-1; D might be TRBD2 (6 bases). This CDR3 comprises 15 residues. CDR1 and CDR2 from the germline V gene are SGHDT and YYEEEE. Trimming pared 6 bases from V and 7 bases from J, leaving 20 bases between. DNA for the CDR3: TGTGCCAGCACCGAATTCTGGAGGGCTTCAAATGAGCAGTTCTTC. This gives the protein CASTEFWRASNEQFF.

This clone was counted between two and nine times. CDR3 region: CATRGTGANVLTF. CDR3 DNA sequence: TGTGCCACCCGGGGGACTGGGGCCAACGTCCTGACTTTC. The chain combines TRBV24-1 with TRBJ2-6; tentative D call: TRBD2 (6 bases). Germline V lookup: CDR1 KGHDR, CDR2 SFDVKD. V gave up 9 bases and J gave up 2 bases, with 7 bases separating them. The CDR3 runs 13 residues.

The chain is built from TRBV3-1 (or the pseudogene TRBV3-2) and TRBJ1-4; 8 nucleotides match TRBD1. The CDR3 is made up of 15 amino acids. V dropped 4 bases and J dropped 5; count of bases not matched to a gene: 6. Germline assignment: CDR1 LGHDT and CDR2 YNNKEL (reference sequence). The CDR3 protein is CASSPGQGLNEKLFF. The CDR3, as DNA: TGTGCCAGCAGCCCCGGACAGGGTCTGAATGAAAAACTGTTTTTT.

V is TRBV5-4 and J is TRBJ1-4, with TRBD1 identical over 7 bases. The length of the CDR3 is 15 residues. Germline-derived CDR1 and CDR2 are SGHNT and YYREEE (reference sequence). V dropped 5 bases and J dropped 7; count of bases not matched to a gene: 11. This chain's CDR3 is CASSSGQEGVEKLFF. In DNA form, the CDR3 reads TGTGCCAGCAGTTCCGGACAGGAGGGAGTTGAAAAACTGTTTTTT.

The chain combines TRBV11-3 with TRBJ2-7; 12 bases map to TRBD2. From germline, CDR1 is SGHNT and CDR2 YENEEA. The CDR3 consists of 15 residues. The trim removed 6 bases at V and 7 bases at J, leaving 10 bases unmatched. CDR3 sequence reads: CASRTLAGGPREQYF. Here the CDR3 DNA reads TGTGCCAGCAGAACCCTAGCGGGAGGGCCTCGTGAGCAGTACTTC.

This clone was found once. An end of the junction does not agree with germline; a read error may underlie this. The chain combines TRBV7-9 with TRBJ1-4; the match to TRBD1 covers 8 bases. The CDR3 consists of 17 residues. Germline CDR1 SEHNR, CDR2 FQNEAQ (reference sequence). CDR3 sequence reads: CASRFETGALYDEKLFF. CDR3 in DNA: TGTGCCAGCCGCTTCGAGACAGGGGCCTTATATGATGAAAAACTGTTTTTT. The complete variable domain, with remaining parts taken from reference TRBV7-9 and TRBJ1-4, reads DTGVSQNPRHKITKRGQNVTFRCDPISEHNRLYWYRQTLGQGPEFLTYFQNEAQLEKSRLLSDRFSAERPKGSFSTLEIQRTEQGDSAMYLCASRFETGALYDEKLFFGSGTQLSVL.

This chain joins TRBV7-9 and TRBJ1-5; 8 bases map to TRBD1. Germline trimming cut 5 bases from V and 4 bases from J; bases unmatched to any gene: 7. The CDR3 consists of 15 residues. Germline V gives CDR1 SEHNR, CDR2 FQNEAQ (reference sequence). The CDR3 DNA follows: TGTGCCAGCAGCCTGGACAGGGCTGGTAATCAGCCCCAGCATTTT. It encodes CASSLDRAGNQPQHF. Looking up the rest from reference TRBV7-9 and TRBJ1-5 gives the full variable domain: DTGVSQNPRHKITKRGQNVTFRCDPISEHNRLYWYRQTLGQGPEFLTYFQNEAQLEKSRLLSDRFSAERPKGSFSTLEIQRTEQGDSAMYLCASSLDRAGNQPQHFGDGTRLSIL.

The gene calls are TRBV19 and TRBJ1-2; 8 bases are a match to TRBD1. The CDR3 length is 15 residues. Losses at the gene ends were 2 bases for V and 4 bases for J; bases not matched to a gene: 6. Germline CDR1 LNHDA, CDR2 SQIVND (reference sequence). The CDR3 DNA reads TGTGCCAGTAGTATATTAGAGGACAGGGCCTATGGCTACACCTTC. Translation: CASSILEDRAYGYTF. Combining the CDR3 with reference TRBV19 and TRBJ1-2 gives the whole variable domain DGGITQSPKYLFRKEGQNVTLSCEQNLNHDAMYWYRQDPGQGLRLIYYSQIVNDFQKGDIAEGYSVSREKKESFPLTVTSAQKNPTAFYLCASSILEDRAYGYTFGSGTRLTVV.

The count of this clone is one. The rearrangement uses TRBV11-2 and TRBJ2-1, with a weak D call TRBD1 (6 bases). V was trimmed by 5 bases and J by 8 bases, leaving 19 bases between them. This CDR3 contains 15 residues. Germline CDR1 reads SGHAT; CDR2 reads FQNNGV. CDR3 residues: CASSTHRDKRDEQFF. The CDR3 nucleotides read TGTGCCAGCAGCACCCACCGGGACAAAAGGGATGAGCAGTTCTTC.

The chain uses TRBV9 and TRBJ2-1; D not resolved. With 4 bases removed from V and 7 bases from J, the gap between germline ends came to 15 bases. Looked up from germline, CDR1 is SGDLS and CDR2 is YYNGEE. The CDR3 is made up of 14 amino acids. The CDR3 bases are TGTGCCAGCAGCCAATCTGCCGGTCCTAATGAGCAGTTCTTC. It encodes CASSQSAGPNEQFF.

This clone occurred once. The chain carries TRBV10-3 and TRBJ2-5, with D possibly TRBD2 on 6 matching bases. The germline CDR1 and CDR2 sequences are ENHRY and SYGVKD. Trimming left V 7 bases short and J 3 bases short, with 12 bases between. The CDR3 is made up of 13 amino acids. The DNA of the CDR3 is TGTGCCATCACCTCGACTAGTGAAGAGACCCAGTACTTC. This encodes CAITSTSEETQYF.

The rearrangement joins TRBV4-2 to TRBJ2-1, with 8 bases identical to TRBD1. The V and J ends lost 3 bases and 10 bases, in that order; junction bases with no gene match: 8. Germline V CDR1 and CDR2: LGHNA, YNFKEQ. There are 14 residues in the CDR3. The CDR3 nucleotides are TGTGCCAGCAGCCAGCCGACAGGGGCCACCGAGCAGTTCTTC. It translates to CASSQPTGATEQFF.

This sequence joins TRBV7-9 and TRBJ2-2; D gene uncertain. The CDR3 runs 14 residues. Germline V gene lookup returns CDR1 SEHNR and CDR2 FQNEAQ (reference sequence). V dropped 0 bases and J dropped 4 bases, with 6 bases sitting between them. CDR3 sequence: CASSLAELTGELFF. The CDR3 DNA follows: TGTGCCAGCAGCTTAGCGGAGCTCACCGGGGAGCTGTTTTTT.

The chain recombines TRBV29-1 with TRBJ2-3, with 14 bases lining up with TRBD2. V trimming: 0 bases; J trimming: 4 bases; junction bases outside the gene matches: 3. Germline loops: CDR1 SQVTM, CDR2 ANQGSEA. The CDR3 runs to 16 residues. This chain's CDR3 is CSVEDRGLAGADTQYF. The CDR3 DNA is TGCAGCGTTGAAGATAGGGGACTAGCGGGAGCAGATACGCAGTATTTT.

The V gene is TRBV3-1 (or the pseudogene TRBV3-2), the J gene TRBJ1-2; D is possibly TRBD1 (6 bases). Trimming cost V 2 bases and J 4 bases, with 11 bases left between them. Germline CDR1 LGHDT, CDR2 YNNKEL (reference sequence). The CDR3 sequence is 14 residues long. The CDR3 DNA is TGTGCCAGCAGCCAAAGAGGACAGTCCTATGGCTACACCTTC. Translating it yields CASSQRGQSYGYTF.

The gene calls are TRBV9 and TRBJ1-1, with unresolved D. Trimming shortened V by 2 bases and J by 0 bases, and 11 bases separated the two germline ends. Germline V gene lookup returns CDR1 SGDLS and CDR2 YYNGEE. This CDR3 comprises 15 residues. The CDR3 here is CASSVQADMNTEAFF. The DNA of the CDR3 is TGTGCCAGCAGCGTTCAAGCTGACATGAACACTGAAGCTTTCTTT.

The V and J genes are TRBV28 and TRBJ1-3; 7 positions match TRBD1. J gave up 4 bases and V 6 bases, and 6 bases lay outside the gene matches. The germline gives CDR1 MDHEN, CDR2 SYDVKM. The length of the CDR3 is 14 residues. This CDR3 is CASSEGAAGNTIYF. CDR3 nucleotide sequence: TGTGCCAGCAGCGAGGGGGCAGCCGGAAACACCATATATTTT.